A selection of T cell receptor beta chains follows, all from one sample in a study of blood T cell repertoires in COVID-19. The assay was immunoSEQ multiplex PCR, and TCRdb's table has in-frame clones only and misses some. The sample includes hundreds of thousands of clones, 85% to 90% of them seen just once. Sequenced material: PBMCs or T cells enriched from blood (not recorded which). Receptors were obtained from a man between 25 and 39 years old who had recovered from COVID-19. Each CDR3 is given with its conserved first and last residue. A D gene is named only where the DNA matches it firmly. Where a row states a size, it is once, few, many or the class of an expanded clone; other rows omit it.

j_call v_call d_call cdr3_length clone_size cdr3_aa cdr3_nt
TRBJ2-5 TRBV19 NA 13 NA CASSPGWGETQYF TGTGCCAGTAGTCCGGGGTGGGGAGAGACCCAGTACTTC
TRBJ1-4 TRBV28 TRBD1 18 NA CASSLLLDRVVANEKLFF TGTGCCAGCAGTTTATTGTTGGACAGGGTTGTGGCTAATGAAAAACTGTTTTTT
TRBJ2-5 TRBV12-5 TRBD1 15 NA CASGYSTGVLETQYF TGTGCTAGTGGTTACTCGACAGGGGTTCTGGAGACCCAGTACTTC
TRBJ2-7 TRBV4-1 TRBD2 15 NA CASSQGRETFYEQYF TGCGCCAGCAGCCAAGGGCGGGAGACCTTTTACGAGCAGTACTTC
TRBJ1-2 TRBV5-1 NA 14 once CASSPGQLVYGYTF TGCGCCAGCAGCCCCGGACAGCTAGTTTATGGCTACACCTTC
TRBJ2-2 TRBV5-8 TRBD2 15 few CASFRAGLNTGELFF TGTGCCAGCTTCAGAGCGGGGTTGAACACCGGGGAGCTGTTTTTT
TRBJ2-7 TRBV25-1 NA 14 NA CASLDSRLHYEQYF TGTGCCAGCCTGGACTCACGACTTCACTACGAGCAGTACTTC
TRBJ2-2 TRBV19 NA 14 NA CASSLGLPGGELFF TGTGCCAGTAGTTTAGGACTCCCGGGCGGGGAGCTGTTTTTT
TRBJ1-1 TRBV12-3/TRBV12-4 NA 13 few CASSLGYRTEAFF TGTGCCAGCAGTTTAGGGTACAGGACTGAAGCTTTCTTT
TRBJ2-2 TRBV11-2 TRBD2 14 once CASSLAGRFGELFF TGTGCCAGCAGCTTAGCCGGGAGGTTCGGGGAGCTGTTTTTT
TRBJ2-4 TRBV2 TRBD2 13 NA CASIAGVGDIQYF TGTGCCAGCATAGCGGGAGTCGGTGACATTCAGTACTTC
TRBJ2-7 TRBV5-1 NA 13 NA CASSLRENYEQYF TGCGCCAGCAGCCTCCGGGAAAACTACGAGCAGTACTTC
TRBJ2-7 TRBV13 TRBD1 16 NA CASSGNRGPNPYEQYF TGTGCCAGCAGCGGTAACAGGGGTCCAAACCCCTACGAGCAGTACTTC
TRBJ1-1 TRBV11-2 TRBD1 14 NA CASSPGTGETEAFF TGTGCCAGCAGCCCCGGGACAGGGGAGACTGAAGCTTTCTTT
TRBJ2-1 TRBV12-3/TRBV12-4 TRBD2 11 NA CASSPGLGLFF TGTGCCAGCAGCCCAGGACTAGGTCTGTTCTTC
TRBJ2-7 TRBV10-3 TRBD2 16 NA CAITGETSGRRYEQYF TGTGCCATCACTGGAGAGACTAGCGGGAGGAGGTACGAGCAGTACTTC
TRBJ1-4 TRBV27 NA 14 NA CASSFRGAREKLFF TGTGCCAGCAGTTTCCGGGGGGCGAGGGAAAAACTGTTTTTT
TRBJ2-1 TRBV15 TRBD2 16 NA CATSRKLAGGYNEQFF TGTGCCACCAGCCGAAAACTAGCGGGAGGGTACAATGAGCAGTTCTTC
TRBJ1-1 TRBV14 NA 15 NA CASSQVWTVNTEAFF TGTGCCAGCAGCCAAGTGTGGACAGTAAACACTGAAGCTTTCTTT
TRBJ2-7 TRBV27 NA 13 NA CASSWTDSYEQYF TGTGCCAGCAGTTGGACAGACTCCTACGAGCAGTACTTC